This TCR beta chain came from a study of T cell responses to AZD1222 COVID-19 vaccine. Method: immunoSEQ multiplex PCR; TCRdb's copy keeps in-frame clones and lacks some. The sample carries 100,000 or so clones, nearly 90% recorded once. A word on this clone: Its cognate antigen is unknown.

Study-level findings and limits: The study found Spike-specific TCR breadth and depth rose after two AZD1222 doses.

In germline, CDR1 is MDHEN, CDR2 SYDVKM. Unmatched junction bases numbered 11, after V lost 4 bases and J lost 3 bases. This CDR3 is 16 amino acids long. The chain employs TRBV28 and TRBJ2-7; 8 bases fit TRBD1. The material sequenced was peripheral blood, taken 28 days after the second AZD1222 dose. The receptor was isolated from an adult who received the AZD1222 COVID-19 vaccine. The CDR3 loop reads CASSSPWTGTHYEQYF. The CDR3 nucleotides read TGTGCCAGCAGTTCTCCATGGACAGGGACCCACTACGAGCAGTACTTC.